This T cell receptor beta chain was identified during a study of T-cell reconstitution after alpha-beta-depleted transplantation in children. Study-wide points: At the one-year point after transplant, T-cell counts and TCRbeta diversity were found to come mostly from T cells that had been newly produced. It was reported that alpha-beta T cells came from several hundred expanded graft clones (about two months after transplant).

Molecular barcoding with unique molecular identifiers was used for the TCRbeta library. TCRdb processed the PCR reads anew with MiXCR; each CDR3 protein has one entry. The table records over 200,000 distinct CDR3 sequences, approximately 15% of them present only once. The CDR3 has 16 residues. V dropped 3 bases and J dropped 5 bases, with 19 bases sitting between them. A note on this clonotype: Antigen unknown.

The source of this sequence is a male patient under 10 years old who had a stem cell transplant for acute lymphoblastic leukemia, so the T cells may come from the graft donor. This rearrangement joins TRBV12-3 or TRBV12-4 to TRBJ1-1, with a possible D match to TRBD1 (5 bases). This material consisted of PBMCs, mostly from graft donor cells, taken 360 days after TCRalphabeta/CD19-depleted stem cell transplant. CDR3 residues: CASSFEDKGSRTEAFF. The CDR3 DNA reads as TGTGCCAGCAGTTTTGAGGACAAGGGATCGAGGACTGAAGCTTTCTTT.